The following is a TCR beta chain sequence with its context. Its cognate antigen is unknown. It was with 60 Vbeta and 13 Jbeta primers that the PCR ran. This table comes from immunoSEQ multiplex PCR, and its TCRdb copy is limited to in-frame clones, with some not included. Of some 150,000 clones listed, about 76% are singletons. The sample belongs to a study of cytomegalovirus exposure and HLA in healthy donors. Study conclusions and caveats: Upon later analysis, TCR association rates were observed to vary by HLA locus, being highest for DRB1 and lowest for HLA-C. Roughly uniform sequencing depth across donors was assumed, possibly incorrectly.

Germline V gene lookup returns CDR1 SGHRS and CDR2 YFSETQ. Losses at the gene ends were 4 bases for V and 3 bases for J; bases not matched to a gene: 6. The CDR3 runs to 14 residues. The chain uses TRBV5-1 and TRBJ1-1; 7 positions match TRBD1. The receptor's source is a human donor in good health. The sample taken for sequencing was PBMCs. The CDR3 is CASSVDRWDTEAFF. DNA of the CDR3: TGCGCCAGCAGCGTGGACAGGTGGGACACTGAAGCTTTCTTT.